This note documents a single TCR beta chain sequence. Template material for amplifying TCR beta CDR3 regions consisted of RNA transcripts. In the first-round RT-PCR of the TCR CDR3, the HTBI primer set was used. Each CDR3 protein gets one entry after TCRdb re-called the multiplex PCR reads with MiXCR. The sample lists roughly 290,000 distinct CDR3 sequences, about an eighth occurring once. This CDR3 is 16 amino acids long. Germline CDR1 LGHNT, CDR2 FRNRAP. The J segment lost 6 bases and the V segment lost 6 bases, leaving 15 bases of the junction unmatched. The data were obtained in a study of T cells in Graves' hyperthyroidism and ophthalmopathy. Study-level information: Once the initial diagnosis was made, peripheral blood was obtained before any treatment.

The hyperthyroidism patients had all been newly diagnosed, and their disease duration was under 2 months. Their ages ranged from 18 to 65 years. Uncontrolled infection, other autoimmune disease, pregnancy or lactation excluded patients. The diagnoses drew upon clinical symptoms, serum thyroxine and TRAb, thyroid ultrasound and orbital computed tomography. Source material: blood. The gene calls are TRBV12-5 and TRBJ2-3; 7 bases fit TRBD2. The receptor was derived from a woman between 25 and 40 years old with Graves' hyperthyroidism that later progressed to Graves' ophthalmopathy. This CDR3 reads CASGPIGAGRRDTQYF. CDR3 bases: TGTGCTAGTGGCCCCATTGGAGCGGGACGGAGGGATACGCAGTATTTT.